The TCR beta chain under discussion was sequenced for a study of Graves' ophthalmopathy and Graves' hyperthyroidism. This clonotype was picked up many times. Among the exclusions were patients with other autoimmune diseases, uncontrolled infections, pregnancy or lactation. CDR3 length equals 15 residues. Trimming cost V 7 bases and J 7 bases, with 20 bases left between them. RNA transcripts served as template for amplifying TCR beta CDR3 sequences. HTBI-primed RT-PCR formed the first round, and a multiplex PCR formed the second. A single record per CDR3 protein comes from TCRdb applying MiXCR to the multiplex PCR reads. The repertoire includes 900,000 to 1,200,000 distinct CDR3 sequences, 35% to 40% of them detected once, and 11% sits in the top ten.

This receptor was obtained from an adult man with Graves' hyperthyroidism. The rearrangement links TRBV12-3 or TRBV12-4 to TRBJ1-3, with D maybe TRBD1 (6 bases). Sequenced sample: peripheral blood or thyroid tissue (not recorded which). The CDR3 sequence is CASKIRGLFGNTIYF. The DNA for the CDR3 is TGTGCCAGCAAGATACGGGGGCTTTTTGGGAACACCATATATTTT.